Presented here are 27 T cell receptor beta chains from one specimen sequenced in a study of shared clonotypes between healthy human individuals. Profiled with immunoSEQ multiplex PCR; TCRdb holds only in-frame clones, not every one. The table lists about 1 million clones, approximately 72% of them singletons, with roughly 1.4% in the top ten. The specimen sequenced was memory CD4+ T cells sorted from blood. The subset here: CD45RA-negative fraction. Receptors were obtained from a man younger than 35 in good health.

CDR3 DNA sequence: TGTGCCAGCAGCCGTTACTTCGGTCAAGAGACCCAGTACTTC. Its protein is CASSRYFGQETQYF. The chain has TRBV7-2 and TRBJ2-5; no reliable D call. CDR3 length: 14 amino acids. Trimming took off 5 bases at V and 2 bases at J, with 12 bases between the two ends. Germline CDR1 is SGHTA and CDR2 is FQGNSA.

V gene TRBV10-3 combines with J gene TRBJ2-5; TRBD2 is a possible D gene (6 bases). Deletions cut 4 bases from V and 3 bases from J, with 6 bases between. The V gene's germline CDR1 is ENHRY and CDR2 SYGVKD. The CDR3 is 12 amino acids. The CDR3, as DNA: TGTGCCATCAGTGGACTAGAAGAGACCCAGTACTTC. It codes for CAISGLEETQYF.

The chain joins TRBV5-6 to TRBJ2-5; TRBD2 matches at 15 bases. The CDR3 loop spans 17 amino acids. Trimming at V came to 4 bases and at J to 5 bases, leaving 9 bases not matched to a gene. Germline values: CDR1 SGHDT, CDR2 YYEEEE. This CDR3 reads CASSPGTSGGLRETQYF. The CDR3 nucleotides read TGTGCCAGCAGCCCAGGGACTAGCGGGGGGCTGCGGGAGACCCAGTACTTC.

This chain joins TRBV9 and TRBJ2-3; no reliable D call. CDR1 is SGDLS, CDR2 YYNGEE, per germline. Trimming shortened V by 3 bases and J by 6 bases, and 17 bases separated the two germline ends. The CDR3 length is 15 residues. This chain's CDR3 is CASSATSFQSDTQYF. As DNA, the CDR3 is TGTGCCAGCAGCGCGACCTCCTTTCAATCGGATACGCAGTATTTT.

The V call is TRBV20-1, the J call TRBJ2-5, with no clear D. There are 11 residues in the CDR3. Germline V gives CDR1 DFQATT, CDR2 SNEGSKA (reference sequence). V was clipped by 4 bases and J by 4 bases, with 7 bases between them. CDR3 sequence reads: CSATPTETQYF. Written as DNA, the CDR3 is TGCAGTGCTACTCCTACAGAGACCCAGTACTTC.

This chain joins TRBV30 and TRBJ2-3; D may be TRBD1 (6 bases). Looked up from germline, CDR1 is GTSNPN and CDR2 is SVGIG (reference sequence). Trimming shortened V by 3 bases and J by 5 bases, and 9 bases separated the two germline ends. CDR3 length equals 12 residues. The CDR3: CAWSPGVDTQYF. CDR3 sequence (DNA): TGTGCCTGGAGCCCAGGGGTAGATACGCAGTATTTT.

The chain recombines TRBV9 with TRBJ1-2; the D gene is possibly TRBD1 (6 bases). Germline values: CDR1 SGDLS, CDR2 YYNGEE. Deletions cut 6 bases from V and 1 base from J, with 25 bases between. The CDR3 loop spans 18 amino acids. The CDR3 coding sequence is TGTGCCAGCAACCTAGGATTGGGATCCGGGGGCCTTAACTATGGCTACACCTTC. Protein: CASNLGLGSGGLNYGYTF.

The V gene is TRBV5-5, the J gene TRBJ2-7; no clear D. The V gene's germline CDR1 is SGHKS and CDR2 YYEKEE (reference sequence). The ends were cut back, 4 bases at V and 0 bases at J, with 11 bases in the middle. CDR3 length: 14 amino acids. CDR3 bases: TGTGCCAGCAGCGCAACAGCCGCCTCCTACGAGCAGTACTTC. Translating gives CASSATAASYEQYF.

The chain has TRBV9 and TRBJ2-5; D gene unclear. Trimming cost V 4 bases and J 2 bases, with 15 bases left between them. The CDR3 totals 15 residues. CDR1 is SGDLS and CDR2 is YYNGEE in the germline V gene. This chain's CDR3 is CASSPWINQQETQYF. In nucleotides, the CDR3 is TGTGCCAGCAGCCCTTGGATTAACCAACAAGAGACCCAGTACTTC. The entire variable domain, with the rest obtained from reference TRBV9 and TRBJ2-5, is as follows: DSGVTQTPKHLITATGQRVTLRCSPRSGDLSVYWYQQSLDQGLQFLIQYYNGEERAKGNILERFSAQQFPDLHSELNLSSLELGDSALYFCASSPWINQQETQYFGPGTRLLVL.

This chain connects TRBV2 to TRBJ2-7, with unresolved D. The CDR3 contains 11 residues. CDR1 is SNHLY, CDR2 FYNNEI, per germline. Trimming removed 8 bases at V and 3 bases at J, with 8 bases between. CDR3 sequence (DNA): TGTGCCAGCGGGCAGCTCTACGAGCAGTACTTC. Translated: CASGQLYEQYF. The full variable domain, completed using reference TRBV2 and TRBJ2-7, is EPEVTQTPSHQVTQMGQEVILRCVPISNHLYFYWYRQILGQKVEFLVSFYNNEISEKSEIFDDQFSVERPDGSNFTLKIRSTKLEDSAMYFCASGQLYEQYFGPGTRLTVT.

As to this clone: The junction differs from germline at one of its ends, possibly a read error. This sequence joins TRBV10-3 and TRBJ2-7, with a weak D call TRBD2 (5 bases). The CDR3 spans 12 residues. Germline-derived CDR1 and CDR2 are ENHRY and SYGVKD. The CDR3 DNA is TGTGCCATCAGTGAGGGACTGGGGTTCTTGCACTTC. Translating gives CAISEGLGFLHF.

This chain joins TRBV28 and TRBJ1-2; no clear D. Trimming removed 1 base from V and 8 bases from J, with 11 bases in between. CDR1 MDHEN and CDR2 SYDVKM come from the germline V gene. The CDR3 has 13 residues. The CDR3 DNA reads TGTGCCAGCAGTTTATCGGGCAGCCGAGGCTACACCTTC. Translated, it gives CASSLSGSRGYTF.

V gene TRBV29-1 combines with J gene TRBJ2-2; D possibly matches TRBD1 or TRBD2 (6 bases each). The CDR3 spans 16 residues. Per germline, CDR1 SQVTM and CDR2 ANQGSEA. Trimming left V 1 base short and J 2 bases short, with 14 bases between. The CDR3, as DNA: TGCAGCGTTGAAGGAAAGGGGGGTCGAAACACCGGGGAGCTGTTTTTT. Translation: CSVEGKGGRNTGELFF.

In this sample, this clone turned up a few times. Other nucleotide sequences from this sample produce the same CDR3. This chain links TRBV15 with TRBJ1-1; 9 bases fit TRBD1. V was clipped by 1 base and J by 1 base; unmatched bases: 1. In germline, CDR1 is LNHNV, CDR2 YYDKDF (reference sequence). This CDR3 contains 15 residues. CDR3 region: CATSRGGQGNTEAFF. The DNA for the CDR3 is TGTGCCACCAGCAGAGGGGGACAGGGGAACACTGAAGCTTTCTTT.

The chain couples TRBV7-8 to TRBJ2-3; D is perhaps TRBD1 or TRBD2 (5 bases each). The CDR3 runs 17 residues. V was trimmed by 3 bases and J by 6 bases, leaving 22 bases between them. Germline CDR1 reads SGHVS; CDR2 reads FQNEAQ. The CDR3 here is CASSFAFRGDELDTQYF. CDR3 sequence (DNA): TGTGCCAGCAGCTTCGCTTTTAGAGGGGATGAGTTGGATACGCAGTATTTT.

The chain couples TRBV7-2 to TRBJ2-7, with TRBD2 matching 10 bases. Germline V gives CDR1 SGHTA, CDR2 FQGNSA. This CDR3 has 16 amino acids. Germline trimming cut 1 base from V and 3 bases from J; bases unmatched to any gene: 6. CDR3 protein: CASSLVWASGSYEQYF. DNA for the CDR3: TGTGCCAGCAGCTTAGTTTGGGCTAGCGGGAGCTACGAGCAGTACTTC.

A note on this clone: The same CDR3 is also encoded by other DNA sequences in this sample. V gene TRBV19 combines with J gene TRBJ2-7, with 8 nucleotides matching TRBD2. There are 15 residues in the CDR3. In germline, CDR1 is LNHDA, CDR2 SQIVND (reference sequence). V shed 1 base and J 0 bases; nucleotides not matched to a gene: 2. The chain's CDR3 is CASSIGTSGSYEQYF. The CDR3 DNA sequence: TGTGCCAGTAGTATAGGAACTAGCGGCTCCTACGAGCAGTACTTC.

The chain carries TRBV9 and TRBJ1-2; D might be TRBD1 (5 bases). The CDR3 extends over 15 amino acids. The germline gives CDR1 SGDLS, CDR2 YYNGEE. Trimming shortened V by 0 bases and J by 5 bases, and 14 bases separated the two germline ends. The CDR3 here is CASSVGGGGHYGYTF. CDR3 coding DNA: TGTGCCAGCAGCGTAGGGGGTGGTGGACATTATGGCTACACCTTC.

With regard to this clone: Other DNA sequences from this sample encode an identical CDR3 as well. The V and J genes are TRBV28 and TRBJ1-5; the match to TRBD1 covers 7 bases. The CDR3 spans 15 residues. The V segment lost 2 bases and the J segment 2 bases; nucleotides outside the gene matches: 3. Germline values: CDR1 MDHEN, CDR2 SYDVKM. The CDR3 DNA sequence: TGTGCCAGCAGTTTACGAGGGGGCGGCAATCAGCCCCAGCATTTT. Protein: CASSLRGGGNQPQHF.

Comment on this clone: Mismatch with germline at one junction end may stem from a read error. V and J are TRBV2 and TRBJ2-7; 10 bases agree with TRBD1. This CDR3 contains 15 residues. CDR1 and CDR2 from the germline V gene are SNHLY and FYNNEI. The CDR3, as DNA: TGTGCCAGCAGAGAAGGTGGGACAGGGGTGTACGAGCAGTACTTC. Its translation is CASREGGTGVYEQYF.

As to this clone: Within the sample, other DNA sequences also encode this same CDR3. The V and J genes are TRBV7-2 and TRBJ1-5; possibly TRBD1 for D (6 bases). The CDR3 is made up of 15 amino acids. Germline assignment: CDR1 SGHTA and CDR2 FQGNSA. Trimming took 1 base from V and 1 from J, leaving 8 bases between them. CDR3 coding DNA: TGTGCCAGCAGCTTAGTCCAGGGGAGCAATCAGCCCCAGCATTTT. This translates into CASSLVQGSNQPQHF. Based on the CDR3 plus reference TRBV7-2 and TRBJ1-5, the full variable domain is GAGVSQSPSNKVTEKGKDVELRCDPISGHTALYWYRQSLGQGLEFLIYFQGNSAPDKSGLPSDRFSAERTGGSVSTLTIQRTQQEDSAVYLCASSLVQGSNQPQHFGDGTRLSIL.

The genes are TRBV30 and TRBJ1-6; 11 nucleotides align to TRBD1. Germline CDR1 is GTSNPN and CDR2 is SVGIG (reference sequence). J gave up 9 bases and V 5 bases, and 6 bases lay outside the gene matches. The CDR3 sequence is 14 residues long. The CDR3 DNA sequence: TGTGCCTGGGGAACCGGGACAGGGGGTTCACCCCTCCACTTT. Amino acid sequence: CAWGTGTGGSPLHF.

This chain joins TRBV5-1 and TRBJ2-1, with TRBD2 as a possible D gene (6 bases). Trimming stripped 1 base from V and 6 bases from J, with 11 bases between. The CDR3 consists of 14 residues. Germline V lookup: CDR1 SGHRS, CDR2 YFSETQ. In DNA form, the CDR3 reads TGCGCCAGCAGCTTGAACTCGCGGGGCAATGAGCAGTTCTTC. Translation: CASSLNSRGNEQFF.

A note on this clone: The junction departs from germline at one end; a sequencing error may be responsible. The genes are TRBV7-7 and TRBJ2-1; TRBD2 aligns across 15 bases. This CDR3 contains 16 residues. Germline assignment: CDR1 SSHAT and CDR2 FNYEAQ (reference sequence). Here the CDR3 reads CASSLAGLAGGNEQFF. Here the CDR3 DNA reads TGTGCTAGCAGCTTAGCAGGACTAGCGGGAGGGAATGAGCAGTTCTTC.

Here the CDR3 DNA reads TGTGCCAGCAGTGAGGGTGGGCCGAAAGGGTGGAACATTCAGTACTTC. This codes for CASSEGGPKGWNIQYF. The V call is TRBV25-1, the J call TRBJ2-4; D gene ambiguous. From germline, CDR1 is MGHDK and CDR2 SYGVNS. CDR3 length: 16 amino acids. V was pared by 3 bases and J by 7 bases, with 19 bases between.

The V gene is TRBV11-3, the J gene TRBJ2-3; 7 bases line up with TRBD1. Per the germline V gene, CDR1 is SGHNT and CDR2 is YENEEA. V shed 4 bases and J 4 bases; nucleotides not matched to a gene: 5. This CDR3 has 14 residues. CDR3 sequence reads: CASSSPTGPDTQYF. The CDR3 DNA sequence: TGTGCCAGCAGCTCCCCGACAGGGCCAGATACGCAGTATTTT. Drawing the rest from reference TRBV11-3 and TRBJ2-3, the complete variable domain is EAGVVQSPRYKIIEKKQPVAFWCNPISGHNTLYWYLQNLGQGPELLIRYENEEAVDDSQLPKDRFSAERLKGVDSTLKIQPAELGDSAVYLCASSSPTGPDTQYFGPGTRLTVL.

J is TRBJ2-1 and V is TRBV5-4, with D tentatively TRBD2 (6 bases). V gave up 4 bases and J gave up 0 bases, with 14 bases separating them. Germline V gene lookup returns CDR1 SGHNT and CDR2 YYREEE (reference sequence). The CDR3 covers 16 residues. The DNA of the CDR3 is TGTGCCAGCAGCATCGGTCAGGGAGGCTCCTACAATGAGCAGTTCTTC. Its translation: CASSIGQGGSYNEQFF.